This TCR beta chain came from a study of cytomegalovirus exposure and HLA in healthy donors (TCRdb year 2017). For the study in its entirety: According to a later analysis, one platform produced both the approximately 110 validation repertoires and the 720 or so repertoires of the first cohort. High-throughput TCR immunosequencing, statistical association of individual TCRs with disease status, and machine learning were combined to predict cytomegalovirus infection status. Besides the first cohort of 550 to 750 subjects, a separate validation cohort made up of roughly 120 different subjects was used. The study aimed to test whether signatures of past pathogen exposure could be identified by cataloging public T cell receptors. Results and caveats for the whole study, not just this receptor: In vitro tests confirmed that three of the cytomegalovirus-associated TCR beta chains recognize cytomegalovirus antigens. It was suggested by the authors that the approach could potentially be generalized to other disease states and immunological phenotypes. Across donors, most TCR sequences were observed very rarely, whereas some public TCRs were present in many individuals. A later analysis had no HLA typing for the validation cohort, so co-occurrence there was scored across all 130 or so repertoires. Cytomegalovirus status was reported to be diagnosed by the classifier with high specificity and sensitivity in both the original and validation cohorts. In a later analysis, TCRs clustered in the first cohort were found to also tend to co-occur in the roughly 120 validation repertoires, with 90% to 95% of cluster scores above 0. The study listed 150 to 200 TCR beta chains as associated with cytomegalovirus.

CDR1 and CDR2 are read off the germline V gene (reference sequence) as GTSNPN and SVGIG. The CDR3 goes from the cysteine to the phenylalanine over 13 residues. The DNA shown is the 39-base CDR3, in frame from base 1. Compared with germline, V lacks 3 bases and J lacks 3 bases; bases without a gene match: 1. The library was generated by the immunoSEQ multiplex PCR assay. Per the authors' processing: To diagnose cytomegalovirus status from the catalog of TCR beta chain sequences, a statistical classification framework was built. Not all clones reach the TCRdb copy of this immuneACCESS table, which keeps in-frame sequences only. Checked studies attribute under half of the gap to unresolved V genes and leave the rest unexplained. Clonal size and the V and J genes are those of that table, whereas D and trimming came from the DNA. This sample holds about 72,000 clones; roughly 92% were observed only once. About 0.63% of the sample goes to the ten largest clones.

The donors belonged to the validation cohort of about 120 subjects, which was separate from the approximately 700-subject first cohort. To note about this clone: Its antigen is not yet known. No clone much larger than this one lies a single base away; base qualities are absent.

The chain is encoded by TRBV30 joined to TRBJ2-7; 11 central bases correspond to TRBD1. The receptor comes from a young woman in good health and CMV-seronegative. Sequencing was performed on PBMCs. The DNA sequence is given as TGTGCCTGGAGGGGACAGGGGGGCTACGAGCAGTACTTC. Its protein product is CAWRGQGGYEQYF.